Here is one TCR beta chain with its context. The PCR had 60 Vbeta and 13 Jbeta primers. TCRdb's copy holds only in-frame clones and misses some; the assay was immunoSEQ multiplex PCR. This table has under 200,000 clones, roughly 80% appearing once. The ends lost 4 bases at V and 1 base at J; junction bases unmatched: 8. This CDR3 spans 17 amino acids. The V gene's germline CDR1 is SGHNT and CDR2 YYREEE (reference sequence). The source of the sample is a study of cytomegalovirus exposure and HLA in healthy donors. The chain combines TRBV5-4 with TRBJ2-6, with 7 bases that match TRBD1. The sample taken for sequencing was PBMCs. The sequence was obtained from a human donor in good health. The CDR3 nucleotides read TGTGCCAGCAGCGCCGGGACAGCCAAGTCTGGGGCCAACGTCCTGACTTTC. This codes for CASSAGTAKSGANVLTF.